This T cell receptor (beta chain) was identified during a study of OX40 agonist ivuxolimab in advanced cancers. Study-wide background: Dose-escalation patients had hepatocellular carcinoma, melanoma, renal cell or head and neck cancer. Of mixed ages from about 20 to 85 and averaging about 56 years, the group was 65% to 85% male.

Here immunoSEQ multiplex PCR was the method, and the copy in TCRdb shows in-frame clones only, minus some. The table has roughly 7,000 clones, approximately 80% seen once. The V gene's germline CDR1 is SGHVS and CDR2 FNYEAQ. Trimming took 3 bases from V and 1 from J, leaving 6 bases between them. CDR3 size: 14 residues. This clone was observed once. This chain uses TRBV7-6 with TRBJ2-2, with D tentatively TRBD2 (5 bases). Sequencing was performed on CD4+ or CD8+ T cells sorted from blood, taken in a trial of the OX40 agonist ivuxolimab. This receptor was taken from an adult with an advanced solid tumor such as melanoma, head and neck, liver or kidney cancer. CDR3 in DNA: TGTGCCAGCAGCTTCGGACTGAACACCGGGGAGCTGTTTTTT. The encoded protein is CASSFGLNTGELFF.